This T cell receptor beta chain emerged from a study of beta chain features in type 1 diabetes. Study overall: Sorted cells from all samples, numbering roughly 100,000,000, were examined.

This clone was observed a few times. Its target is not known. Sequencing targeted expressed TCRB transcripts, as all isolated RNA had been reverse transcribed. Data came from immunoSEQ multiplex PCR; TCRdb stores just in-frame clones and leaves some out. The sample lists approximately 250,000 clones; 9.6% were seen once. The study, taken as a whole, reports: Shorter templates might be favored by PCR, and equally so in patients and in controls.

Looked up from germline, CDR1 is LNHDA and CDR2 is SQIVND (reference sequence). This CDR3 has 16 residues. V was trimmed by 5 bases and J by 1 base, leaving 15 bases between them. J is TRBJ1-5 and V is TRBV19; maybe TRBD1 (5 bases). Material for sequencing was naive CD4+ T cells from blood. This TCR derives from a woman aged 18-29 years in good health. The CDR3: CASSPSKGLSNQPQHF. DNA of the CDR3: TGTGCCAGTAGTCCGTCGAAGGGGCTCAGCAATCAGCCCCAGCATTTT.